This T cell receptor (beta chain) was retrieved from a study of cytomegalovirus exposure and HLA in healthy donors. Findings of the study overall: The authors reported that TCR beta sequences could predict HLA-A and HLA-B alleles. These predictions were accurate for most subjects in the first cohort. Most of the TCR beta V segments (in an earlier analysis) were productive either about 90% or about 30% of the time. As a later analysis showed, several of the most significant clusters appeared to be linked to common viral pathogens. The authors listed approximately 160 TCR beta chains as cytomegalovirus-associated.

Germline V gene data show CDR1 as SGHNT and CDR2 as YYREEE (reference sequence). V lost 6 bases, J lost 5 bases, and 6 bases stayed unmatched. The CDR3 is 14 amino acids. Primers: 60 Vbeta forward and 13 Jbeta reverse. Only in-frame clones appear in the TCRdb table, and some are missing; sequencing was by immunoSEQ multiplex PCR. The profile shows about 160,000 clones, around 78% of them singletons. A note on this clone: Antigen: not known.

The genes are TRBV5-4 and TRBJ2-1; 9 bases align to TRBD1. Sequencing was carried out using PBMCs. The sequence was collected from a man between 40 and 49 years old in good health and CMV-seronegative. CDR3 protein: CASTSRDRDNEQFF. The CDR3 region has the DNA TGTGCCAGCACCAGCCGGGACAGGGACAATGAGCAGTTCTTC.